The 27 T cell receptor beta chains below all came from one sample that was sequenced in a study of T cells in Graves' hyperthyroidism and ophthalmopathy. Amplified TCR beta CDR3 regions came from RNA transcripts. The study used the HTBI primer set for a first-round RT-PCR of the TCR CDR3. TCRdb reprocessed the multiplex PCR reads with MiXCR, giving one entry per CDR3 protein. The sample has 300,000 to 400,000 distinct CDR3 sequences; roughly 14% are singletons. Source material: blood. The receptors were sampled from a woman aged 60-75 years with Graves' hyperthyroidism.

The gene calls are TRBV5-1 and TRBJ1-5; possible D gene TRBD1, 6 bases. This CDR3 region has 15 residues. The V and J ends lost 0 bases and 4 bases respectively, with 11 bases between them. Germline CDR1 reads SGHRS; CDR2 reads YFSETQ. CDR3 bases: TGCGCCAGCAGCTTGGGGGTGGGGGCGAATCAGCCCCAGCATTTT. This encodes CASSLGVGANQPQHF.

The table lists this clonotype with a few counts. The chain is built from TRBV18 and TRBJ2-4; 7 nucleotides agree with TRBD2. V shed 3 bases, J shed 5 bases, and the junction held 7 bases outside the gene matches. CDR1 and CDR2 (germline): KGHSH, LQKENI. The CDR3 totals 15 residues. In nucleotides, the CDR3 is TGTGCCAGCTCACCGGGTGGACTAGGAGAAAACATTCAGTACTTC. Translating it yields CASSPGGLGENIQYF.

This clonotype was seen repeatedly, ten times or more. The chain couples TRBV5-1 to TRBJ1-1; D is ambiguous. This CDR3 region has 13 residues. The germline V and J ends were trimmed by 1 base and 5 bases, with 9 bases remaining between them. Germline-derived CDR1 and CDR2 are SGHRS and YFSETQ. CDR3 region: CASSLKPGTEAFF. The CDR3 DNA follows: TGCGCCAGCAGCTTGAAACCTGGGACTGAAGCTTTCTTT.

This clonotype was detected many times. The J gene is TRBJ2-7, the V gene TRBV10-3, with D possibly matching TRBD2 (6 bases). Deletions cut 6 bases from V and 6 bases from J, with 15 bases between. Per the germline V gene, CDR1 is ENHRY and CDR2 is SYGVKD. The CDR3 sequence is 13 residues long. The CDR3 sequence: CAIREGIGLEQYF. Here the CDR3 DNA reads TGTGCCATCAGGGAGGGGATTGGGCTCGAGCAGTACTTC.

To note about this clonotype: The junction and the germline gene differ at one end; a read error may be behind it. The V gene is TRBV5-1, the J gene TRBJ2-7; the D gene could be TRBD1 or TRBD2 (5 bases each). CDR3 length: 14 residues. The germline CDR1 and CDR2 sequences are SGHRS and YFSETQ. The CDR3 sequence is CASSLGTSPYEQYF. In DNA form, the CDR3 reads TGTGCCAGCAGCTTAGGGACGTCACCCTACGAGCAGTACTTC.

The genes are TRBV5-5 and TRBJ2-3; 14 nucleotides align to TRBD2. Per germline, CDR1 SGHKS and CDR2 YYEKEE (reference sequence). With V trimmed by 3 bases and J by 3 bases, 9 bases remained unmatched. This CDR3 has 18 residues. CDR3 in amino acids: CASSWTPGLAGVTDTQYF. CDR3 sequence (DNA): TGTGCCAGCAGCTGGACCCCGGGACTAGCGGGAGTGACAGATACGCAGTATTTT.

This clonotype was found many times. The gene calls are TRBV24-1 and TRBJ2-5, with TRBD1 as a possible D gene (5 bases). Germline V gives CDR1 KGHDR, CDR2 SFDVKD. The CDR3 covers 14 residues. V was clipped by 3 bases and J by 7 bases, with 14 bases between them. The CDR3: CATSDGAAVGTQYF. The CDR3 DNA reads TGTGCCACCAGTGATGGGGCTGCGGTTGGGACCCAGTACTTC.

This clonotype was found many times. The chain couples TRBV20-1 to TRBJ2-5, with D maybe TRBD1 (5 bases). Trimming shortened V by 4 bases and J by 5 bases, and 11 bases separated the two germline ends. Germline CDR1 reads DFQATT; CDR2 reads SNEGSKA (reference sequence). CDR3 length: 12 residues. The CDR3 DNA follows: TGCAGTGCTACACCAGGGCCGGAGACCCAGTACTTC. Translated, it gives CSATPGPETQYF.

This clonotype was detected ten times or more. The chain combines TRBV12-3 or TRBV12-4 with TRBJ2-3; TRBD2 matches at 13 bases. The J segment lost 4 bases and the V segment lost 5 bases, leaving 6 bases of the junction unmatched. CDR3 length: 16 residues. The CDR3 loop reads CASSIGLAGVADTQYF. The CDR3 DNA reads TGTGCCAGCAGTATCGGACTAGCGGGAGTCGCAGATACGCAGTATTTT.

This clonotype has at least ten counts. The rearrangement uses TRBV11-2 and TRBJ2-2; no reliable D call. The V and J ends lost 0 bases and 7 bases respectively, with 6 bases between them. Germline CDR1 SGHAT, CDR2 FQNNGV. The CDR3 length is 13 residues. The chain's CDR3 is CASSLESSGELFF. The CDR3 coding sequence is TGTGCCAGCAGCTTAGAAAGTAGCGGGGAGCTGTTTTTT.

This clonotype occurred many times. The rearrangement links TRBV12-3 or TRBV12-4 to TRBJ2-1; D perhaps matches TRBD2 (7 bases). The CDR3 length is 14 residues. Trimming pared 3 bases from V and 9 bases from J, leaving 15 bases between. The CDR3 is CASSFLRGGGEQFF. CDR3 DNA: TGTGCCAGCAGTTTTTTGAGGGGAGGGGGTGAGCAGTTCTTC.

The V gene is TRBV7-8, the J gene TRBJ2-7; 10 bases are shared with TRBD2. V lost 1 base to trimming and J lost 3 bases; unmatched junction nucleotides: 3. Germline values: CDR1 SGHVS, CDR2 FQNEAQ. CDR3 length: 15 residues. The CDR3 bases are TGTGCCAGCAGCTTAGGGACTAGCGGAGGCTACGAGCAGTACTTC. As protein: CASSLGTSGGYEQYF. The full variable domain, in which reference TRBV7-8 and TRBJ2-7 provide the parts outside the CDR3, is GAGVSQSPRYKVAKRGQDVALRCDPISGHVSLFWYQQALGQGPEFLTYFQNEAQLDKSGLPSDRFFAERPEGSVSTLKIQRTQQEDSAVYLCASSLGTSGGYEQYFGPGTRLTVT.

In its sample, this clonotype was seen many times. The rearrangement joins TRBV6-1 to TRBJ2-7; TRBD1 matches at 9 bases. Germline V lookup: CDR1 MNHNS, CDR2 SASEGT. This CDR3 is 15 amino acids long. Losses at the gene ends were 4 bases for V and 2 bases for J; bases not matched to a gene: 6. For the CDR3, the DNA is TGTGCCAGCAGTGCCCCCGGGACAGGGACCTACGAGCAGTACTTC. Its protein is CASSAPGTGTYEQYF.

As regards this clonotype: An end of the junction does not agree with germline; a read error may underlie this. The chain uses TRBV15 and TRBJ1-3; TRBD1 agrees at 11 bases. The CDR3 extends over 14 amino acids. Looked up from germline, CDR1 is LNHNV and CDR2 is YYDKDF (reference sequence). The CDR3 bases are TGTACCACCAGCTCCGGACAGGGGGCCAACACCATATATTTT. Residues: CTTSSGQGANTIYF.

The chain is built from TRBV20-1 and TRBJ2-3; tentative D call: TRBD2 (6 bases). V lost 7 bases, J lost 1 base, and 12 bases lay in between. This CDR3 has 13 amino acids. Germline V gene sequence: CDR1 DFQATT, CDR2 SNEGSKA (reference sequence). This chain's CDR3 is CSGGASGTDTQYF. The DNA of the CDR3 is TGCAGTGGAGGGGCTAGCGGCACAGATACGCAGTATTTT.

The chain couples TRBV19 to TRBJ2-1, with D maybe TRBD1 (5 bases). The germline V gene has CDR1 LNHDA and CDR2 SQIVND (reference sequence). V dropped 7 bases and J dropped 3 bases, with 16 bases sitting between them. The length of the CDR3 is 15 residues. The CDR3 DNA follows: TGTGCCAGTAACGAAGGCAGGGAAAGCTACAATGAGCAGTTCTTC. It translates to CASNEGRESYNEQFF. The variable domain in full, completed from reference TRBV19 and TRBJ2-1, reads DGGITQSPKYLFRKEGQNVTLSCEQNLNHDAMYWYRQDPGQGLRLIYYSQIVNDFQKGDIAEGYSVSREKKESFPLTVTSAQKNPTAFYLCASNEGRESYNEQFFGPGTRLTVL.

This clonotype occurred many times. The chain links TRBV12-3 or TRBV12-4 to TRBJ2-7; weak D call: TRBD1 (6 bases). Between the trimmed V and J ends, which lost 1 base and 4 bases, there was a span of 17 bases. The CDR3 runs to 16 residues. This CDR3 is CASSLGRQATYYEQYF. In DNA form, the CDR3 reads TGTGCCAGCAGTTTAGGACGACAGGCAACCTATTACGAGCAGTACTTC.

CDR3 in amino acids: CASSRAGESGELFF. CDR3 bases: TGTGCCAGCAGCCGAGCAGGGGAGTCAGGGGAGCTGTTTTTT. This chain connects TRBV7-9 to TRBJ2-2, with TRBD1 as a possible D gene (6 bases). The CDR3 has 14 amino acids. The germline V gene encodes CDR1 SEHNR and CDR2 FQNEAQ (reference sequence). The V gene lost 5 bases and the J gene lost 8 bases, with 15 bases spanning the gap.

This clonotype occurred many times. The CDR3 protein is CASSFKAGGNTEAFF. The CDR3 DNA is TGTGCCAGCAGCTTTAAGGCAGGGGGAAACACTGAAGCTTTCTTT. This chain uses TRBV11-3 with TRBJ1-1; TRBD1 agrees at 7 bases. Unmatched junction bases numbered 6, after V lost 3 bases and J lost 2 bases. The CDR3 is 15 residues long. Looked up from germline, CDR1 is SGHNT and CDR2 is YENEEA.

The chain employs TRBV6-5 and TRBJ2-7; D not certain. Germline CDR1 reads MNHEY; CDR2 reads SVGAGI. CDR3 size: 13 residues. Trimming removed 0 bases from V and 7 bases from J, with 10 bases in between. CDR3 in amino acids: CASSYSSRAEQYF. The CDR3 coding sequence is TGTGCCAGCAGTTACTCGAGCCGGGCGGAGCAGTACTTC.

This clonotype showed up many times. The chain employs TRBV11-3 and TRBJ2-7, with 9 nucleotides matching TRBD2. CDR1 is SGHNT, CDR2 YENEEA, per germline. This CDR3 region has 17 residues. The ends lost 0 bases at V and 5 bases at J; junction bases unmatched: 11. CDR3 nucleotides: TGTGCCAGCAGCTTAGATCGAGCTCCGGGACTAGCTCACGAGCAGTACTTC. This codes for CASSLDRAPGLAHEQYF.

The chain carries TRBV19 and TRBJ1-1; D might be TRBD1 (6 bases). Germline V gives CDR1 LNHDA, CDR2 SQIVND (reference sequence). This CDR3 contains 14 residues. V dropped 6 bases and J dropped 0 bases, with 11 bases sitting between them. CDR3 nucleotide sequence: TGTGCCAGTAGCCAGGGGTCGTTGAACACTGAAGCTTTCTTT. This sequence encodes CASSQGSLNTEAFF. Using reference TRBV19 and TRBJ1-1 for the parts outside the CDR3, the full variable domain is DGGITQSPKYLFRKEGQNVTLSCEQNLNHDAMYWYRQDPGQGLRLIYYSQIVNDFQKGDIAEGYSVSREKKESFPLTVTSAQKNPTAFYLCASSQGSLNTEAFFGQGTRLTVV.

Turning to this clonotype: The junction shows a germline mismatch at one end, possibly a read error. This chain links TRBV3-1 with TRBJ1-1, with D tentatively TRBD1 (6 bases). This CDR3 comprises 15 residues. The germline CDR1 and CDR2 sequences are LGHDT and YNNKEL (reference sequence). The CDR3 loop reads CASNQQGLGNTEAFF. CDR3 nucleotide sequence: TGTGCCAGCAACCAACAGGGCTTGGGGAACACTGAAGCTTTCTTT.

This clonotype occurred many times. V usage is TRBV12-3 or TRBV12-4 and J usage is TRBJ2-5; 7 nucleotides align to TRBD2. Trimming took 1 base from V and 1 from J; bases not matched to a gene: 3. The CDR3 has 15 amino acids. The DNA for the CDR3 is TGTGCCAGCAGTTTAGATTCGGGGGGCCAAGAGACCCAGTACTTC. Its protein product is CASSLDSGGQETQYF.

The chain joins TRBV19 to TRBJ2-1; D may be TRBD2 (6 bases). Germline V gives CDR1 LNHDA, CDR2 SQIVND (reference sequence). CDR3 length: 14 residues. The V end lost 6 bases, the J end lost 9 bases, and 18 bases lay between the germline ends. For the CDR3, the DNA is TGTGCCAGTAGCCGGGACTCGGGAAAGGTTGAGCAGTTCTTC. The encoded protein is CASSRDSGKVEQFF.

The rearrangement links TRBV10-3 to TRBJ2-2; no clear D. Germline V gene lookup returns CDR1 ENHRY and CDR2 SYGVKD. The CDR3 extends over 16 amino acids. V lost 0 bases, J lost 2 bases, and 10 bases lay in between. CDR3 sequence (DNA): TGTGCCATCAGTGAGTCCAAGGGCCTTAACACCGGGGAGCTGTTTTTT. Protein sequence: CAISESKGLNTGELFF.

This clonotype was detected many times. At one end, the junction sequence differs from germline, possibly due to a read error. The chain has TRBV7-9 and TRBJ2-5; TRBD1 might be the D (6 bases). Germline lookup yields CDR1 SEHNR and CDR2 FQNEAQ (reference sequence). The CDR3 extends over 15 amino acids. In DNA, the CDR3 is TGTGCCAGCAGCCCCCGACAGGCAACTGCCATCCCACAGGACTTC. It specifies CASSPRQATAIPQDF. The whole variable domain, filled in from reference TRBV7-9 and TRBJ2-5, reads DTGVSQNPRHKITKRGQNVTFRCDPISEHNRLYWYRQTLGQGPEFLTYFQNEAQLEKSRLLSDRFSAERPKGSFSTLEIQRTEQGDSAMYLCASSPRQATAIPQDFGPGTRLLVL.